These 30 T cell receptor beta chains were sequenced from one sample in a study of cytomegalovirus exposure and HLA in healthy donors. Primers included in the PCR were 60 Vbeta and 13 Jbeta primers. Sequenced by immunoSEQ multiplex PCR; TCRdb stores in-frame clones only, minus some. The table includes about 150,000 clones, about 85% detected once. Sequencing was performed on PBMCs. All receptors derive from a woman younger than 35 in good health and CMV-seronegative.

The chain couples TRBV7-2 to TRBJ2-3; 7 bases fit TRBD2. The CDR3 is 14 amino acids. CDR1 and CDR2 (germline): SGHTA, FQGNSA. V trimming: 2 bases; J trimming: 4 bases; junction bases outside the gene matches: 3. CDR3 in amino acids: CASSLTSVADTQYF. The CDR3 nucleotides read TGTGCCAGCAGCTTAACTAGCGTCGCAGATACGCAGTATTTT.

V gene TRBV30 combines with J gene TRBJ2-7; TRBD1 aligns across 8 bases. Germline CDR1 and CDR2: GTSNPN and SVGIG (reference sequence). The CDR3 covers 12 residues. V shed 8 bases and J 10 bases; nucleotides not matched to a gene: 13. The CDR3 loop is CAQDIGTGDQYF. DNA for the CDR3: TGTGCCCAAGATATCGGGACAGGCGACCAGTACTTC.

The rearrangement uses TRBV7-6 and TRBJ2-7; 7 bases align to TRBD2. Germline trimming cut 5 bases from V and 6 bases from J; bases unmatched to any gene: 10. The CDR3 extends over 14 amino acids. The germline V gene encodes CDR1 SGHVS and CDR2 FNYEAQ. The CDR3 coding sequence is TGTGCCAGCAGCCAGCTGGGGGGGGGAGCCGAGCAGTACTTC. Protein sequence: CASSQLGGGAEQYF.

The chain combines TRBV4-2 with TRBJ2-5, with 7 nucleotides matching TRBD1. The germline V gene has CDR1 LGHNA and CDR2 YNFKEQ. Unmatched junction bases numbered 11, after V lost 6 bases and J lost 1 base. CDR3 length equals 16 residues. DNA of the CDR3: TGTGCCAGCAGGCCAAGAGGGGGCGCATCCCAAGAGACCCAGTACTTC. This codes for CASRPRGGASQETQYF.

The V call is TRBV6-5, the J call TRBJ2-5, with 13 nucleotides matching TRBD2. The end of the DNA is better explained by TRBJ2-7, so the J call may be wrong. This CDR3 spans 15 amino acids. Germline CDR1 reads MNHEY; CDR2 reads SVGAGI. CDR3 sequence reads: CASSSRLAGGYEQYF. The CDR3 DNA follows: TGTGCCAGCAGTTCCAGACTAGCGGGAGGCTACGAGCAGTACTTC.

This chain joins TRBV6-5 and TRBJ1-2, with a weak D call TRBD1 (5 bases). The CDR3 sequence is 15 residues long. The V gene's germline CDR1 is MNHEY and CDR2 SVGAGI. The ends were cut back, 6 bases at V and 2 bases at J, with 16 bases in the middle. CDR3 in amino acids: CASRSISKGNYGYTF. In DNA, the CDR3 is TGTGCCAGCAGATCTATTTCGAAGGGGAACTATGGCTACACCTTC.

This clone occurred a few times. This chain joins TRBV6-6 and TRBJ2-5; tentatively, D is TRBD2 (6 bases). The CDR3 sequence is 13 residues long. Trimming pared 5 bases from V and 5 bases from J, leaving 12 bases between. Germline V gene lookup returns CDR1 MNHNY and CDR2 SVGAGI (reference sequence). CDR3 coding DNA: TGTGCCAGCAGTCTTCCGGGAGCGGAGACCCAGTACTTC. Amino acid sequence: CASSLPGAETQYF.

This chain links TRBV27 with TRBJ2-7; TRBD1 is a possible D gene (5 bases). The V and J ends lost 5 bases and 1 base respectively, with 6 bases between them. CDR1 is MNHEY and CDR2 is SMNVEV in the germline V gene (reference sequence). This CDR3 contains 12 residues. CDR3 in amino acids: CASSTGSYEQYF. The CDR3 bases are TGTGCCAGCAGTACAGGATCCTACGAGCAGTACTTC.

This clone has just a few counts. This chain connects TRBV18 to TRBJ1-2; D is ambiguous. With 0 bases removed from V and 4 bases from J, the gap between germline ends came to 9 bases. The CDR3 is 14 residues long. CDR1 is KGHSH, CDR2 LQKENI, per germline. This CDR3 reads CASSPPGGIYGYTF. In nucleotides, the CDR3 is TGTGCCAGCTCACCACCGGGAGGGATCTATGGCTACACCTTC.

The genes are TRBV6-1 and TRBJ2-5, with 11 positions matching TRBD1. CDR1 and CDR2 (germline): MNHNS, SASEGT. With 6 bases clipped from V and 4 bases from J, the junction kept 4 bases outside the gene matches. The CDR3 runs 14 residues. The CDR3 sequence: CASSLGTGGETQYF. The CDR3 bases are TGTGCCAGCAGCTTGGGGACAGGGGGAGAGACCCAGTACTTC.

CDR3: CASSYGGSGYNEQFF. The CDR3 DNA reads TGTGCCAGCAGTTACGGAGGTAGTGGCTACAATGAGCAGTTCTTC. V usage is TRBV6-5 and J usage is TRBJ2-1; D is possibly TRBD2 (5 bases). Trimming removed 2 bases from V and 3 bases from J, with 11 bases in between. The CDR3 has 15 amino acids. Germline assignment: CDR1 MNHEY and CDR2 SVGAGI.

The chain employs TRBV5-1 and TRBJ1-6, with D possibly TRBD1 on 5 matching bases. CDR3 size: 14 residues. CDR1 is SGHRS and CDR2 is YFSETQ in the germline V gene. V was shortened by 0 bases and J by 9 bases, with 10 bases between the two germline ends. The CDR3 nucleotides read TGCGCCAGCAGCTTGGACACAGGTCCTTCACCCCTCCACTTT. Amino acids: CASSLDTGPSPLHF.

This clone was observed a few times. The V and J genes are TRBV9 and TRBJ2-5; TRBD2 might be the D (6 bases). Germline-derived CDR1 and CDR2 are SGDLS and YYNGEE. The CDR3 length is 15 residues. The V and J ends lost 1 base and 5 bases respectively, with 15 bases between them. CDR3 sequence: CASSVFGTGEETQYF. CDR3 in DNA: TGTGCCAGCAGCGTATTCGGGACGGGGGAGGAGACCCAGTACTTC.

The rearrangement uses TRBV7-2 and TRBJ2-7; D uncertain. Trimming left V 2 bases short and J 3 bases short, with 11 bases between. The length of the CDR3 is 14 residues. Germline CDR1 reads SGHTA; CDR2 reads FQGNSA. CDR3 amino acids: CASSLILALYEQYF. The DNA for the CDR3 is TGTGCCAGCAGCTTAATCTTAGCCCTCTACGAGCAGTACTTC.

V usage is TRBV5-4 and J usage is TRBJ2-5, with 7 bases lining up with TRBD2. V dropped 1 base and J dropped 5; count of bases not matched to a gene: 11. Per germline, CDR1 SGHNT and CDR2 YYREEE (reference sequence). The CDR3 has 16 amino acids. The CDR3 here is CASSLQSSGLGETQYF. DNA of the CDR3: TGTGCCAGCAGCTTGCAGTCTAGCGGACTGGGTGAGACCCAGTACTTC.

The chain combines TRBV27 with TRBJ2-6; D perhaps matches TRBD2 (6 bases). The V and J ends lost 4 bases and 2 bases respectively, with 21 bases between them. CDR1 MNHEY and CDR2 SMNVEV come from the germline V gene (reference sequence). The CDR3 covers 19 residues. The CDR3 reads CASSWRMGGRMAGANVLTF. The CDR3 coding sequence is TGTGCCAGCAGTTGGAGGATGGGGGGTCGGATGGCTGGGGCCAACGTCCTGACTTTC.

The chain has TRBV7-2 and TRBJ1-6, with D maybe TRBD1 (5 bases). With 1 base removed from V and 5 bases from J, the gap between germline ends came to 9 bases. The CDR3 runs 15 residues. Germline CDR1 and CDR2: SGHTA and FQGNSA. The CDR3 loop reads CASSLDPGNNSPLHF. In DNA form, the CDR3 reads TGTGCCAGCAGCTTAGATCCAGGGAATAATTCACCCCTCCACTTT.

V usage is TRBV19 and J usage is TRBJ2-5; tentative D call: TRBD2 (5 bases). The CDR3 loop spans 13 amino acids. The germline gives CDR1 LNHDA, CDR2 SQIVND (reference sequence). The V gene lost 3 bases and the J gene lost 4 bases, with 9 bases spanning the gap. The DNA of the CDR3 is TGTGCCAGTAGTATCAATCGGGGAGAGACCCAGTACTTC. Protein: CASSINRGETQYF.

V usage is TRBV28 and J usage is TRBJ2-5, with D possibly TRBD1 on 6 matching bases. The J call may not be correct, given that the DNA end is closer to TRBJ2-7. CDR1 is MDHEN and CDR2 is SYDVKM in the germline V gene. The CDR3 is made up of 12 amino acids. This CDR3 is CASSLLGGEQYF. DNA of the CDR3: TGTGCCAGCAGTTTATTAGGGGGCGAGCAGTACTTC.

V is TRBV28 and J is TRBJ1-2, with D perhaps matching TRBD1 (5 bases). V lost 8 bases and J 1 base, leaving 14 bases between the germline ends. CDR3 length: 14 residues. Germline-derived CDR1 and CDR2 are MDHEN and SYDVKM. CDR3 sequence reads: CASFAGHLNYGYTF. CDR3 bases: TGTGCCAGCTTCGCAGGGCACCTTAACTATGGCTACACCTTC.

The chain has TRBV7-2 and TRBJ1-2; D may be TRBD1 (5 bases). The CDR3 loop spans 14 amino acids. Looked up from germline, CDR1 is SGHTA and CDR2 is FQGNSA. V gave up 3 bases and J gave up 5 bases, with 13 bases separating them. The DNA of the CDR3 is TGTGCCAGCAGCTTTCAGAAAGGGGATTATGGCTACACCTTC. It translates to CASSFQKGDYGYTF.

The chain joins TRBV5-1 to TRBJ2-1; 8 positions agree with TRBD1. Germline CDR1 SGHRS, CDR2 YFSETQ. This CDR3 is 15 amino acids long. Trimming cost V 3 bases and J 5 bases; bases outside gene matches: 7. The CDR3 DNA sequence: TGCGCCAGCAGCTCTACGGACAGGGAGAACAATGAGCAGTTCTTC. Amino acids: CASSSTDRENNEQFF.

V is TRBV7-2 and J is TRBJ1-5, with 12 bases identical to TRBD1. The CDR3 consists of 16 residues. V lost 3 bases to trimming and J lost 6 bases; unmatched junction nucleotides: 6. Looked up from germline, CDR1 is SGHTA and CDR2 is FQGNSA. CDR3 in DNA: TGTGCCAGCAGCTTGCAGGGACAGGGGGCACGTCAGCCCCAGCATTTT. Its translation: CASSLQGQGARQPQHF.

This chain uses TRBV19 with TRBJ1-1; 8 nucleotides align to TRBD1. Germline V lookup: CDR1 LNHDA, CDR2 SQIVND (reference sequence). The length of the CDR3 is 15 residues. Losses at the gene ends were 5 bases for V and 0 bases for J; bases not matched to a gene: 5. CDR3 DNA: TGTGCCAGTAGTCCCAGGGGGCCGATGAACACTGAAGCTTTCTTT. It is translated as CASSPRGPMNTEAFF.

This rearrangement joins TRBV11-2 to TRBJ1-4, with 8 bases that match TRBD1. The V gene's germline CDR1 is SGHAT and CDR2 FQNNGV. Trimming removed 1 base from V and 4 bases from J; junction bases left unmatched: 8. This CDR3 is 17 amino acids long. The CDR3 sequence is CASSLGDWTGLNEKLFF. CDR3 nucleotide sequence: TGTGCCAGCAGCTTAGGGGATTGGACAGGGCTTAATGAAAAACTGTTTTTT.

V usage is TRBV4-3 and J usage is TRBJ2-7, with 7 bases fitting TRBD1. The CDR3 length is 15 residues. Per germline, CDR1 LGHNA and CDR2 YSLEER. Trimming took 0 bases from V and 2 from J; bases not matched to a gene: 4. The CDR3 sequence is CASSQDPQGAYEQYF. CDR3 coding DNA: TGCGCCAGCAGCCAAGATCCGCAGGGGGCCTACGAGCAGTACTTC.

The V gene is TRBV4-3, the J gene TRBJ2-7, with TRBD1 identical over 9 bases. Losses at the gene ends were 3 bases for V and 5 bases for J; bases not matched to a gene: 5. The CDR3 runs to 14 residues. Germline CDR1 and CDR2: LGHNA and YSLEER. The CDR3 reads CASSHNRGRNEQYF. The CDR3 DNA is TGCGCCAGCAGCCATAACAGGGGGCGAAACGAGCAGTACTTC.

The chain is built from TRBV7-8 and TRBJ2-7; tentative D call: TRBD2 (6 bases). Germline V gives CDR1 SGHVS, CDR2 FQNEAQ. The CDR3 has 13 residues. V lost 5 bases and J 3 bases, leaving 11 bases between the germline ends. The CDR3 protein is CASSRRGSYEQYF. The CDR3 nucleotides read TGTGCCAGCAGCCGGAGGGGCAGCTACGAGCAGTACTTC.

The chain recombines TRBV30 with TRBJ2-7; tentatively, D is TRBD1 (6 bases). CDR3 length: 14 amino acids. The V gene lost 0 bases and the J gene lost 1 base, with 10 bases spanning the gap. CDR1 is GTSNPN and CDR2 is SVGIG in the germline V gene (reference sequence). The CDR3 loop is CAWSVRRGSYEQYF. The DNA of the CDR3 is TGTGCCTGGAGTGTACGTAGGGGGTCCTACGAGCAGTACTTC.

CDR3 DNA: TGTGCCAGCAGCAGTGCCCTACAGGGGAAGACCTACAATGAGCAGTTCTTC. Its translation is CASSSALQGKTYNEQFF. The V and J genes are TRBV5-4 and TRBJ2-1; 7 bases match TRBD1. Germline CDR1 and CDR2: SGHNT and YYREEE (reference sequence). The CDR3 extends over 17 amino acids. V lost 4 bases to trimming and J lost 2 bases; unmatched junction nucleotides: 12.